The 18 T cell receptor beta chains below were found in one sample sequenced in a study of T cell repertoires in cytomegalovirus infection (dated by TCRdb to the late 2010s). These reads were obtained on an Illumina HiSeq 1500. Using fastp at Q25 and MiXCR, TCRdb reprocessed the public reads and kept productive beta chains. Rows with a matching CDR3 protein are joined into one entry that keeps the most common DNA and genes. The sample has around 210,000 distinct CDR3 sequences on record, 6.5% of them singletons. The ten biggest clones cover more than 5.5% of the sample. The sequenced material came from PBMCs. The receptors stem from a human donor in good health (CMV status not recorded). Some clones in this sample may be carry-over from other donors' samples.

This clonotype was observed many times. The chain joins TRBV10-3 to TRBJ2-7; D perhaps matches TRBD2 (5 bases). Trimming left V 8 bases short and J 3 bases short, with 11 bases between. This CDR3 spans 12 amino acids. Looked up from germline, CDR1 is ENHRY and CDR2 is SYGVKD. This chain's CDR3 is CAILDGNYEQYF. Written as DNA, the CDR3 is TGTGCCATCCTGGACGGGAACTACGAGCAGTACTTC.

Many counts were recorded for this clonotype. The chain links TRBV6-1 to TRBJ2-7; D not resolved. V was trimmed by 9 bases and J by 4 bases, leaving 16 bases between them. Germline V CDR1 and CDR2: MNHNS, SASEGT. This CDR3 is 13 amino acids long. The CDR3 DNA sequence: TGTGCCAGTAATTCTGGGGATAGATACGAGCAGTACTTC. Protein product: CASNSGDRYEQYF.

This clonotype was observed many times. CDR3 in amino acids: CASSEYQTGAPQHF. The CDR3 DNA reads as TGTGCCAGCAGTGAATATCAGACAGGAGCGCCCCAGCATTTT. V and J are TRBV25-1 and TRBJ1-5; D perhaps matches TRBD1 (6 bases). Germline CDR1 and CDR2: MGHDK and SYGVNS. This CDR3 has 14 residues. Trimming pared 0 bases from V and 9 bases from J, leaving 12 bases between.

This clonotype was seen ten or more times. The chain employs TRBV6-2 or TRBV6-3 and TRBJ2-5; D remains unclear. Germline V lookup: CDR1 MNHEY, CDR2 SVGEGT. The CDR3 has 12 residues. V was shortened by 7 bases and J by 4 bases, with 10 bases between the two germline ends. The CDR3 loop is CASKPDGETQYF. CDR3 DNA: TGTGCCAGCAAACCCGACGGAGAGACCCAGTACTTC.

The table lists this clonotype with many counts. The chain links TRBV5-1 to TRBJ2-3; D is unresolved. The ends were cut back, 0 bases at V and 0 bases at J, with 8 bases in the middle. The germline V gene encodes CDR1 SGHRS and CDR2 YFSETQ. This CDR3 has 15 residues. DNA for the CDR3: TGCGCCAGCAGCTTGGGGCGGTTTAGCACAGATACGCAGTATTTT. Translation: CASSLGRFSTDTQYF.

Ten or more counts support this clonotype. The rearrangement links TRBV28 to TRBJ2-7, with 8 bases matching TRBD1. Per germline, CDR1 MDHEN and CDR2 SYDVKM. The CDR3 has 17 residues. V trimming: 7 bases; J trimming: 3 bases; junction bases outside the gene matches: 17. In DNA form, the CDR3 reads TGTGCCAGCACTCCCCCAACACCGGACAGGGAAAACTACGAGCAGTACTTC. As protein: CASTPPTPDRENYEQYF. The complete variable domain, with remaining parts taken from reference TRBV28 and TRBJ2-7, reads DVKVTQSSRYLVKRTGEKVFLECVQDMDHENMFWYRQDPGLGLRLIYFSYDVKMKEKGDIPEGYSVSREKKERFSLILESASTNQTSMYLCASTPPTPDRENYEQYFGPGTRLTVT.

V is TRBV28 and J is TRBJ1-2; D not resolved. Trimming left V 5 bases short and J 2 bases short, with 9 bases between. The germline V gene has CDR1 MDHEN and CDR2 SYDVKM. The CDR3 totals 13 residues. The CDR3 nucleotides read TGTGCCAGCAGTGTTTTTGAGAACTATGGCTACACCTTC. It specifies CASSVFENYGYTF.

This clonotype showed up many times. V gene TRBV11-1 combines with J gene TRBJ2-7; D not resolved. Between the trimmed V and J ends, which lost 5 bases and 2 bases, there was a span of 25 bases. Germline lookup yields CDR1 SGHAT and CDR2 FQDESV (reference sequence). The CDR3 is 18 amino acids. The CDR3 protein is CASSTNRRTTTSAYEQYF. CDR3 in DNA: TGTGCCAGCAGCACTAATCGGCGCACGACCACCAGCGCCTACGAGCAGTACTTC.

This clonotype showed up many times. This chain joins TRBV29-1 and TRBJ1-2; the D is unclear. This CDR3 comprises 11 residues. V was cut by 6 bases and J by 4 bases, with 9 bases left in between. Germline V gene lookup returns CDR1 SQVTM and CDR2 ANQGSEA. CDR3 DNA: TGCAGCGTCGTTGGGGTCTATGGCTACACCTTC. This sequence encodes CSVVGVYGYTF.

This clonotype was counted at least ten times. The V and J genes are TRBV7-2 and TRBJ2-7; 9 bases map to TRBD1. V gave up 5 bases and J gave up 3 bases; unmatched junction bases: 5. This CDR3 has 14 amino acids. The germline CDR1 and CDR2 sequences are SGHTA and FQGNSA. The CDR3 loop is CASSRRDRDYEQYF. CDR3 DNA sequence: TGTGCCAGCAGCCGCCGGGACAGGGACTACGAGCAGTACTTC.

This clonotype was picked up many times. The chain uses TRBV7-8 and TRBJ1-2; no definite D call. The CDR3 contains 15 residues. Germline values: CDR1 SGHVS, CDR2 FQNEAQ. V was shortened by 0 bases and J by 8 bases, with 16 bases between the two germline ends. As DNA, the CDR3 is TGTGCCAGCAGCTTAGCCCGGACTCCCACGGACGGCTACACCTTC. It yields the protein CASSLARTPTDGYTF.

This clonotype was seen a few times. The gene calls are TRBV13 and TRBJ2-5; 8 nucleotides match TRBD2. V shed 3 bases and J 1 base; nucleotides not matched to a gene: 4. The CDR3 totals 15 residues. From germline, CDR1 is PRHDT and CDR2 FYEKMQ (reference sequence). In DNA, the CDR3 is TGTGCCAGCAGCTTGCTACTAGCGGTCCAAGAGACCCAGTACTTC. Translating it yields CASSLLLAVQETQYF. The full variable domain, with the rest looked up from reference TRBV13 and TRBJ2-5, is AAGVIQSPRHLIKEKRETATLKCYPIPRHDTVYWYQQGPGQDPQFLISFYEKMQSDKGSIPDRFSAQQFSDYHSELNMSSLELGDSALYFCASSLLLAVQETQYFGPGTRLLVL.

This clonotype showed up many times. The genes are TRBV20-1 and TRBJ1-4, with D perhaps TRBD1 (5 bases). V lost 5 bases, J lost 6 bases, and 13 bases lay in between. CDR1 and CDR2 from the germline V gene are DFQATT and SNEGSKA (reference sequence). The CDR3 is made up of 13 amino acids. The CDR3 reads CSAWVLTDEKLFF. In nucleotides, the CDR3 is TGCAGTGCTTGGGTCTTGACAGATGAAAAACTGTTTTTT.

There are many counts of this clonotype. The chain carries TRBV20-1 and TRBJ1-2; D is unresolved. The germline V gene has CDR1 DFQATT and CDR2 SNEGSKA (reference sequence). The CDR3 is made up of 17 amino acids. Between the trimmed V and J ends, which lost 4 bases and 0 bases, there was a span of 21 bases. The CDR3 DNA follows: TGCAGTGCTACCCGCAATCCCAGGATGGAATCTAACTATGGCTACACCTTC. It translates to CSATRNPRMESNYGYTF.

This clonotype was recorded many times. The rearrangement links TRBV19 to TRBJ2-5; D is uncertain. CDR3 size: 14 residues. Germline V lookup: CDR1 LNHDA, CDR2 SQIVND (reference sequence). The germline V and J ends were trimmed by 4 bases and 1 base, with 10 bases remaining between them. CDR3 DNA sequence: TGTGCCAGTAGTACCCCAGGTATCCAAGAGACCCAGTACTTC. It yields the protein CASSTPGIQETQYF.

The sample holds a few counts of this clonotype. V and J are TRBV30 and TRBJ2-7; D is uncertain. Trimming pared 3 bases from V and 3 bases from J, leaving 18 bases between. This CDR3 region has 15 residues. Germline lookup yields CDR1 GTSNPN and CDR2 SVGIG (reference sequence). CDR3 in amino acids: CAWSPSRTDLYEQYF. The CDR3 bases are TGTGCCTGGAGCCCAAGCCGGACCGACCTCTACGAGCAGTACTTC.

This clonotype was picked up a small number of times. The chain joins TRBV29-1 to TRBJ1-1; no definite D call. V gave up 8 bases and J gave up 1 base, with 11 bases separating them. The germline V gene encodes CDR1 SQVTM and CDR2 ANQGSEA. There are 12 residues in the CDR3. The CDR3 nucleotides are TGCAGCCCCCGCGGGCCGAACACTGAAGCTTTCTTT. Translated: CSPRGPNTEAFF.

This clonotype showed up many times. V gene TRBV6-2 or TRBV6-3 combines with J gene TRBJ2-7; D is ambiguous. The V gene lost 0 bases and the J gene lost 5 bases, with 8 bases spanning the gap. This CDR3 is 13 amino acids long. Per the germline V gene, CDR1 is MNHEY and CDR2 is SVGEGT. Written as DNA, the CDR3 is TGTGCCAGCAGTTACTCGGTTCAGAACGAGCAGTACTTC. This gives the protein CASSYSVQNEQYF.